This entry lists 24 T cell receptor beta chains sequenced from one sample in a study of CD8+ T cells in alopecia areata. RNA extraction and reverse transcription yielded cDNA as sequencing template. Measured with immunoSEQ multiplex PCR; TCRdb has only the in-frame clones, and not every one. The sample gives approximately 24,000 clones, 52% of which show up once; roughly a third is in the top ten. The sequenced sample consisted of NKG2D-high CD8+ T cells sorted from blood. All receptors derive from a human donor with alopecia areata.

This chain connects TRBV19 to TRBJ1-1; D gene unclear. The CDR3 is 11 residues long. V lost 10 bases and J 4 bases, leaving 10 bases between the germline ends. Germline V gives CDR1 LNHDA, CDR2 SQIVND (reference sequence). The CDR3 coding sequence is TGTGCCACCGTGCTGGGCACTGAAGCTTTCTTT. Amino acids: CATVLGTEAFF.

V and J are TRBV5-1 and TRBJ1-2; D not certain. V lost 0 bases to trimming and J lost 5 bases, with 2 bases between them. The CDR3 length is 11 residues. Per germline, CDR1 SGHRS and CDR2 YFSETQ. The chain's CDR3 is CASSLGYGYTF. CDR3 sequence (DNA): TGCGCCAGCAGCTTGGGTTATGGCTACACCTTC.

The J gene is TRBJ2-7, the V gene TRBV2, with TRBD2 as a possible D gene (6 bases). Between the trimmed V and J ends, which lost 8 bases and 4 bases, there was a span of 15 bases. CDR3 length equals 13 residues. Germline lookup yields CDR1 SNHLY and CDR2 FYNNEI. The CDR3 DNA follows: TGTGCCAGCTCGCCGGGGGAACGGTACGAGCAGTACTTC. Protein sequence: CASSPGERYEQYF.

This clone was observed a handful of times. The genes are TRBV7-3 and TRBJ2-3, with 8 bases aligning to TRBD2. Germline values: CDR1 SGHTA, CDR2 FQGTGA. Germline trimming cut 2 bases from V and 6 bases from J; bases unmatched to any gene: 4. The length of the CDR3 is 14 residues. The CDR3 DNA reads as TGTGCCAGCAGCTTAGGGACTAGTGTCGATACGCAGTATTTT. It specifies CASSLGTSVDTQYF.

The rearrangement links TRBV9 to TRBJ2-2; D perhaps matches TRBD1 (5 bases). In germline, CDR1 is SGDLS, CDR2 YYNGEE. The CDR3 consists of 13 residues. Trimming took 2 bases from V and 6 from J, leaving 8 bases between them. CDR3 sequence reads: CASSVHRSGELFF. The CDR3 bases are TGTGCCAGCAGCGTCCACAGGTCCGGGGAGCTGTTTTTT.

The V call is TRBV7-9, the J call TRBJ2-7, with TRBD1 matching 7 bases. Germline trimming cut 3 bases from V and 2 bases from J; bases unmatched to any gene: 4. The CDR3 runs to 14 residues. CDR1 is SEHNR and CDR2 is FQNEAQ in the germline V gene (reference sequence). CDR3 DNA sequence: TGTGCCAGCAGCTTGGTGCAGGGGGCCTACGAGCAGTACTTC. Translating it yields CASSLVQGAYEQYF. Drawing the rest from reference TRBV7-9 and TRBJ2-7, the complete variable domain is DTGVSQNPRHKITKRGQNVTFRCDPISEHNRLYWYRQTLGQGPEFLTYFQNEAQLEKSRLLSDRFSAERPKGSFSTLEIQRTEQGDSAMYLCASSLVQGAYEQYFGPGTRLTVT.

V is TRBV7-3 and J is TRBJ2-7; the D gene is possibly TRBD2 (5 bases). V was trimmed by 5 bases and J by 6 bases, leaving 23 bases between them. Germline assignment: CDR1 SGHTA and CDR2 FQGTGA. The CDR3 covers 16 residues. Here the CDR3 DNA reads TGTGCCAGCAGCCCCAGTTCCGAGGAGAGAGGGTTCGAGCAGTACTTC. It yields the protein CASSPSSEERGFEQYF.

This clone came up a few times. The V gene is TRBV29-1, the J gene TRBJ2-7; TRBD1 aligns across 7 bases. Germline assignment: CDR1 SQVTM and CDR2 ANQGSEA. The CDR3 length is 17 residues. V shed 7 bases and J 2 bases; nucleotides not matched to a gene: 20. The DNA of the CDR3 is TGCAGCGCTGGGGGTGGGCGACAGGGACCCTTAACCTACGAGCAGTACTTC. It codes for CSAGGGRQGPLTYEQYF.

The chain joins TRBV30 to TRBJ2-2, with D perhaps TRBD1 (5 bases). There are 13 residues in the CDR3. The V end lost 2 bases, the J end lost 4 bases, and 8 bases lay between the germline ends. From germline, CDR1 is GTSNPN and CDR2 SVGIG (reference sequence). Here the CDR3 reads CAWSKGPTGELFF. Here the CDR3 DNA reads TGTGCCTGGAGTAAGGGGCCCACCGGGGAGCTGTTTTTT.

In its sample, this clone is large. The rearrangement links TRBV5-4 to TRBJ2-1; 7 positions agree with TRBD2. This CDR3 spans 18 amino acids. Germline V lookup: CDR1 SGHNT, CDR2 YYREEE (reference sequence). The ends lost 1 base at V and 0 bases at J; junction bases unmatched: 10. The CDR3 DNA is TGTGCCAGCAGCTTGTCGGGGCGCGGCGGGAGCTCCTACAATGAGCAGTTCTTC. It is translated as CASSLSGRGGSSYNEQFF.

J is TRBJ1-6 and V is TRBV10-2; D ambiguous. The germline V and J ends were trimmed by 2 bases and 9 bases, with 14 bases remaining between them. Germline CDR1 is WSHSY and CDR2 is SAAADI. The CDR3 contains 15 residues. CDR3 region: CASSEISDSLSPLHF. CDR3 DNA sequence: TGCGCCAGCAGTGAGATCTCGGACTCCCTTTCACCCCTCCACTTT.

The V and J genes are TRBV14 and TRBJ1-1; the D is unclear. Germline CDR1 reads SGHDN; CDR2 reads FVKESK. The CDR3 has 14 residues. V shed 3 bases and J shed 1 base, with 9 bases lying between them. The CDR3 reads CASSHHYGNTEAFF. The CDR3 nucleotides are TGTGCCAGCAGCCACCATTATGGGAACACTGAAGCTTTCTTT.

J is TRBJ2-1 and V is TRBV11-2, with D tentatively TRBD2 (6 bases). This CDR3 has 15 amino acids. Trimming took off 1 base at V and 1 base at J, with 8 bases between the two ends. Per germline, CDR1 SGHAT and CDR2 FQNNGV. CDR3 coding DNA: TGTGCCAGCAGCTTAGTGGGAGGTTCCTACAATGAGCAGTTCTTC. Translated, it gives CASSLVGGSYNEQFF. Together with reference TRBV11-2 and TRBJ2-1, the CDR3 gives the full variable domain: EAGVAQSPRYKIIEKRQSVAFWCNPISGHATLYWYQQILGQGPKLLIQFQNNGVVDDSQLPKDRFSAERLKGVDSTLKIQPAKLEDSAVYLCASSLVGGSYNEQFFGPGTRLTVL.

DNA for the CDR3: TGCAGCGGAGCCGGGACAGGGGATGCGAACACTGAAGCTTTCTTT. Its protein product is CSGAGTGDANTEAFF. The V and J genes are TRBV29-1 and TRBJ1-1; 10 nucleotides align to TRBD1. The V segment lost 7 bases and the J segment 1 base; nucleotides outside the gene matches: 9. This CDR3 is built from 15 residues. Germline-derived CDR1 and CDR2 are SQVTM and ANQGSEA.

This clone was counted between two and nine times. This rearrangement joins TRBV7-9 to TRBJ2-7; no definite D call. Germline V gene data show CDR1 as SEHNR and CDR2 as FQNEAQ (reference sequence). This CDR3 has 10 residues. V lost 6 bases to trimming and J lost 6 bases, with 6 bases between them. The CDR3 DNA reads TGTGCCAGCAGTTTCGGCGAGCAGTACTTC. Encoded protein: CASSFGEQYF.

The gene calls are TRBV10-3 and TRBJ1-1; weak D call: TRBD1 (5 bases). The CDR3 spans 14 residues. V gave up 3 bases and J gave up 2 bases, with 10 bases separating them. The germline gives CDR1 ENHRY, CDR2 SYGVKD. The CDR3 DNA is TGTGCCATCAGTGACTCTGACAGTAACACTGAAGCTTTCTTT. Translating it yields CAISDSDSNTEAFF.

The chain combines TRBV27 with TRBJ1-4, with 7 nucleotides matching TRBD1. The CDR3 runs 15 residues. V was clipped by 5 bases and J by 3 bases; unmatched bases: 6. Germline lookup yields CDR1 MNHEY and CDR2 SMNVEV (reference sequence). The CDR3 is CASSPPDRANEKLFF. The CDR3 coding sequence is TGTGCCAGCAGTCCCCCCGACAGGGCTAATGAAAAACTGTTTTTT.

V is TRBV2 and J is TRBJ2-1; unclear D gene. CDR1 is SNHLY, CDR2 FYNNEI, per germline. The CDR3 has 13 amino acids. V was clipped by 10 bases and J by 2 bases, with 12 bases between them. This CDR3 is CAILSDTYNEQFF. The CDR3 DNA is TGTGCCATCCTCTCGGATACCTACAATGAGCAGTTCTTC.

CDR3 residues: CASSTKGVKNIQYF. The CDR3 bases are TGTGCCAGCAGTACGAAGGGAGTCAAAAACATTCAGTACTTC. V is TRBV27 and J is TRBJ2-4; D perhaps matches TRBD2 (5 bases). V lost 5 bases to trimming and J lost 3 bases, with 11 bases between them. Germline loops: CDR1 MNHEY, CDR2 SMNVEV (reference sequence). The CDR3 spans 14 residues.

The J gene is TRBJ1-1, the V gene TRBV27; D uncertain. The CDR3 sequence is 15 residues long. Germline V lookup: CDR1 MNHEY, CDR2 SMNVEV (reference sequence). V shed 7 bases and J shed 0 bases, with 15 bases lying between them. CDR3 DNA: TGTGCCAGCAAATTCGGGGTCCATATGAACACTGAAGCTTTCTTT. Translated, it gives CASKFGVHMNTEAFF.

This chain joins TRBV7-9 and TRBJ2-1, with 14 bases fitting TRBD2. This CDR3 region has 17 residues. V lost 0 bases to trimming and J lost 10 bases; unmatched junction nucleotides: 8. CDR1 and CDR2 from the germline V gene are SEHNR and FQNEAQ (reference sequence). In nucleotides, the CDR3 is TGTGCCAGCAGCTTAGCGGGGGGACTAGCGGGAGAGCGAGAGCAGTTCTTC. It specifies CASSLAGGLAGEREQFF.

The genes are TRBV9 and TRBJ1-2; D call uncertain. V was trimmed by 2 bases and J by 4 bases, leaving 15 bases between them. The CDR3 spans 15 residues. Germline V lookup: CDR1 SGDLS, CDR2 YYNGEE. The CDR3 reads CASSVSGRAGYGYTF. DNA of the CDR3: TGTGCCAGCAGCGTGTCCGGGAGGGCCGGCTATGGCTACACCTTC.

This clone turned up a few times. With only one base between it and a far larger clone, this is likely a read error. This chain joins TRBV5-6 and TRBJ1-3, with a tentative D call TRBD1 (6 bases). Trimming removed 4 bases from V and 4 bases from J, with 12 bases in between. The CDR3 has 14 amino acids. The germline gives CDR1 SGHDT, CDR2 YYEEEE. The CDR3 protein is CASSGGTNGNTIYF. The CDR3 region has the DNA TGTGCCAGCAGCGGGGGGACAAACGGAAACACCATATATTTT.

The rearrangement joins TRBV7-9 to TRBJ2-7, with D unclear. Germline CDR1 reads SEHNR; CDR2 reads FQNEAQ (reference sequence). There are 12 residues in the CDR3. Trimming removed 5 bases from V and 4 bases from J, with 9 bases in between. CDR3 sequence reads: CASSPSLYEQYF. CDR3 DNA: TGTGCCAGCAGCCCGTCATTATACGAGCAGTACTTC.